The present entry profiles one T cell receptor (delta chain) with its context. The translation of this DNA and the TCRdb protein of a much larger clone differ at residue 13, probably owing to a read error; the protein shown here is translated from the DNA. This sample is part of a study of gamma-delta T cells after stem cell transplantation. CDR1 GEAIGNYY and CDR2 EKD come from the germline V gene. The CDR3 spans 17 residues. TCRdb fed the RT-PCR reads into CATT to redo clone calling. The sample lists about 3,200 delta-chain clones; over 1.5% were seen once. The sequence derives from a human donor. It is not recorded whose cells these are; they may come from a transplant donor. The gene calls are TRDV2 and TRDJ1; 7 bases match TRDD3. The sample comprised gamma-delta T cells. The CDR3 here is CACDTVGDPEDTNKLIF. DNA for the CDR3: TGTGCCTGTGACACGGTGGGGGACCCCGAGGACACCAATAAACTCATCTTT.